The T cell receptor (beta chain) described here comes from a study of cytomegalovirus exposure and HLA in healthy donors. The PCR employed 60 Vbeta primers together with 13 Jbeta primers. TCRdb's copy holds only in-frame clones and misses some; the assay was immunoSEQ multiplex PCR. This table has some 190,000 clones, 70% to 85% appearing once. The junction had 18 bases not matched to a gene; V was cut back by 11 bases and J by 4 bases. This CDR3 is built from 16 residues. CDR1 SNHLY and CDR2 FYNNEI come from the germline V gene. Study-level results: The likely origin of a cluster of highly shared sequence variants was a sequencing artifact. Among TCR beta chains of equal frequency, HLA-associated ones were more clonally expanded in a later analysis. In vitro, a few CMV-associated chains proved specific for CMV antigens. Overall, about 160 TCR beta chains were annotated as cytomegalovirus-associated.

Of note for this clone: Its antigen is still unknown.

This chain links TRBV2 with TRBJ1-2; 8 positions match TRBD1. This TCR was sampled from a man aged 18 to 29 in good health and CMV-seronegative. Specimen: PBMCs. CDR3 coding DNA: TGTGCCTCCCGGGGGGCAGGGGGCGCTTCCGGCTATGGCTACACCTTC. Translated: CASRGAGGASGYGYTF.